Given below is one T cell receptor (beta chain) in context. The record originates from a study of T cells in Graves' hyperthyroidism and ophthalmopathy. Trimming left V 6 bases short and J 4 bases short, with 11 bases between. The CDR3 covers 13 residues. The germline gives CDR1 KGHDR, CDR2 SFDVKD. TCR beta CDR3 regions were amplified from RNA transcripts. First-round RT-PCR targeting the TCR CDR3 was performed with the HTBI primer set. TCRdb re-analysed the multiplex PCR reads in MiXCR, keeping a single row per CDR3 protein. The sample shows 700,000 or so distinct CDR3 sequences, roughly 15% of them seen only once.

Sequenced material: blood. The V call is TRBV24-1, the J call TRBJ1-2; D is possibly TRBD1 (5 bases). This receptor was taken from a man between 18 and 35 years old with Graves' hyperthyroidism. CDR3: CATSSRASYGYTF. The CDR3 nucleotides are TGTGCCACCAGTTCCAGGGCCTCCTATGGCTACACCTTC.